What follows are 22 T cell receptor beta chains derived from one specimen sequenced in a study of cytomegalovirus exposure and HLA in healthy donors listed by TCRdb under 2017. Libraries came from the immunoSEQ multiplex PCR assay. For the multiplex PCR, a mixture combining 60 forward primers for TCR Vbeta segments and 13 reverse primers for TCR Jbeta segments was used. What TCRdb holds here is the immuneACCESS table cut down to in-frame rearrangements. Part of the clones is not present; checked against another copy, under half of the missing clones reflect an unresolved V gene, and the others are unexplained. The table for this sample lists about 200,000 clones; more than 65% of them were counted only once. Roughly 3.6% of the sample is held by the ten biggest clonotypes. The specimen was PBMCs. The receptors originated from a man in his forties in good health and CMV-seropositive.

This clone was detected a few times. The V call is TRBV6-6, the J call TRBJ1-5, with D possibly being TRBD1 (6 bases). The V end was cut by 5 bases, the J end by 3 bases, with 17 bases between. The CDR3 sequence is 16 residues long. Germline CDR1 reads MNHNY; CDR2 reads SVGAGI (reference sequence). CDR3 in DNA: TGTGCCAGCAGTCCCACAGGGTTCGGAGACAATCAGCCCCAGCATTTT. Protein product: CASSPTGFGDNQPQHF.

V gene TRBV9 combines with J gene TRBJ2-2, with 12 positions matching TRBD2. The CDR3 spans 15 residues. V was clipped by 2 bases and J by 7 bases; unmatched bases: 3. CDR1 is SGDLS and CDR2 is YYNGEE in the germline V gene. The CDR3 DNA is TGTGCCAGCAGCGTGACTAGCGGGAGAGGCGGGGAGCTGTTTTTT. This translates into CASSVTSGRGGELFF.

V usage is TRBV5-1 and J usage is TRBJ2-3; 11 bases fit TRBD2. V gave up 3 bases and J gave up 0 bases; unmatched junction bases: 3. CDR3 length equals 16 residues. From germline, CDR1 is SGHRS and CDR2 YFSETQ. This CDR3 reads CASSSGTSGSTDTQYF. The CDR3 DNA sequence: TGCGCCAGCAGCTCCGGGACTAGCGGTAGCACAGATACGCAGTATTTT.

This clone appeared a single time. The chain links TRBV10-2 to TRBJ2-7; TRBD2 aligns across 8 bases. The junction had 5 bases not matched to a gene; V was cut back by 3 bases and J by 4 bases. Germline V gene lookup returns CDR1 WSHSY and CDR2 SAAADI. The length of the CDR3 is 14 residues. Written as DNA, the CDR3 is TGCGCCAGCAGTGAAATAGCGGGATCGTACGAGCAGTACTTC. Amino acids: CASSEIAGSYEQYF.

V usage is TRBV5-1 and J usage is TRBJ2-3, with unresolved D. The germline CDR1 and CDR2 sequences are SGHRS and YFSETQ. V lost 4 bases to trimming and J lost 0 bases, with 6 bases between them. The CDR3 length is 13 residues. CDR3 bases: TGCGCCAGCAGCCTGACTAGCACAGATACGCAGTATTTT. It codes for CASSLTSTDTQYF.

The gene calls are TRBV5-1 and TRBJ2-1, with 10 bases fitting TRBD2. Looked up from germline, CDR1 is SGHRS and CDR2 is YFSETQ. The CDR3 totals 17 residues. V trimming: 6 bases; J trimming: 0 bases; junction bases outside the gene matches: 9. CDR3 loop: CASKPLAGAPSYNEQFF. DNA of the CDR3: TGCGCCAGCAAGCCCCTAGCGGGGGCCCCCTCCTACAATGAGCAGTTCTTC. Looking up the rest from reference TRBV5-1 and TRBJ2-1 gives the full variable domain: KAGVTQTPRYLIKTRGQQVTLSCSPISGHRSVSWYQQTPGQGLQFLFEYFSETQRNKGNFPGRFSGRQFSNSRSEMNVSTLELGDSALYLCASKPLAGAPSYNEQFFGPGTRLTVL.

The chain is built from TRBV14 and TRBJ2-2; 9 nucleotides line up with TRBD2. Looked up from germline, CDR1 is SGHDN and CDR2 is FVKESK. The CDR3 consists of 15 residues. V dropped 3 bases and J dropped 8; count of bases not matched to a gene: 7. CDR3 coding DNA: TGTGCCAGCAGCCATGGACTAGCGATTTGGGGGGAGCTGTTTTTT. Its translation: CASSHGLAIWGELFF.

This clone turned up a few times. The chain combines TRBV11-2 with TRBJ2-5; D not resolved. The CDR3 consists of 15 residues. Per germline, CDR1 SGHAT and CDR2 FQNNGV. Trimming removed 0 bases from V and 5 bases from J, with 13 bases in between. The CDR3 is CASSLDTSGVETQYF. CDR3 coding DNA: TGTGCCAGCAGCTTAGATACCAGTGGTGTCGAGACCCAGTACTTC.

This chain links TRBV27 with TRBJ1-3; D is uncertain. Between the trimmed V and J ends, which lost 5 bases and 6 bases, there was a span of 14 bases. This CDR3 comprises 14 residues. The V gene's germline CDR1 is MNHEY and CDR2 SMNVEV (reference sequence). CDR3 in DNA: TGTGCCAGCAGTCAGCGGAAGAGCTCAAACACCATATATTTT. Translation gives CASSQRKSSNTIYF.

This chain links TRBV5-1 with TRBJ2-3, with D possibly being TRBD1 (6 bases). From germline, CDR1 is SGHRS and CDR2 YFSETQ. Trimming cost V 5 bases and J 2 bases, with 21 bases left between them. The CDR3 has 17 amino acids. This CDR3 reads CASSFAVTGTYTDTQYF. DNA of the CDR3: TGCGCCAGCAGTTTCGCCGTAACAGGGACCTACACAGATACGCAGTATTTT.

The chain employs TRBV18 and TRBJ1-2, with 8 bases identical to TRBD1. The V gene's germline CDR1 is KGHSH and CDR2 LQKENI. V lost 6 bases and J lost 6; bases outside the gene matches: 0. The CDR3 consists of 11 residues. CDR3 region: CASSDRDGYTF. CDR3 sequence (DNA): TGTGCCAGCTCGGACAGGGATGGCTACACCTTC. The full variable domain, in which reference TRBV18 and TRBJ1-2 provide the parts outside the CDR3, is NAGVMQNPRHLVRRRGQEARLRCSPMKGHSHVYWYRQLPEEGLKFMVYLQKENIIDESGMPKERFSAEFPKEGPSILRIQQVVRGDSAAYFCASSDRDGYTFGSGTRLTVV.

The chain is built from TRBV10-3 and TRBJ2-7; 10 bases fit TRBD1. Germline CDR1 ENHRY, CDR2 SYGVKD. The CDR3 is made up of 14 amino acids. V lost 2 bases to trimming and J lost 4 bases; unmatched junction nucleotides: 2. CDR3 in DNA: TGTGCCATCAGTGAGCGGACAGGGGGTTACGAGCAGTACTTC. Amino acid sequence: CAISERTGGYEQYF.

This clone was counted only a few times. The rearrangement links TRBV27 to TRBJ2-3, with unresolved D. Germline values: CDR1 MNHEY, CDR2 SMNVEV (reference sequence). The CDR3 extends over 15 amino acids. V was shortened by 5 bases and J by 2 bases, with 14 bases between the two germline ends. DNA of the CDR3: TGTGCCAGCAGTATTACAGTGACGCCCACAGATACGCAGTATTTT. Protein product: CASSITVTPTDTQYF.

This chain uses TRBV5-4 with TRBJ2-5; 7 bases fit TRBD1. From germline, CDR1 is SGHNT and CDR2 YYREEE (reference sequence). CDR3 length equals 15 residues. Germline trimming cut 3 bases from V and 1 base from J; bases unmatched to any gene: 6. This CDR3 is CASSSLGQPQETQYF. CDR3 DNA: TGTGCCAGCAGCTCCCTGGGACAGCCCCAAGAGACCCAGTACTTC.

The chain is built from TRBV4-2 and TRBJ1-1; D call uncertain. The CDR3 consists of 14 residues. The V and J ends lost 0 bases and 4 bases respectively, with 9 bases between them. CDR1 is LGHNA and CDR2 is YNFKEQ in the germline V gene. CDR3 loop: CASSQEGLPTEAFF. Written as DNA, the CDR3 is TGTGCCAGCAGCCAAGAAGGACTCCCCACTGAAGCTTTCTTT.

This chain uses TRBV4-3 with TRBJ1-1, with no clear D. This CDR3 contains 14 residues. V shed 6 bases and J shed 4 bases, with 15 bases lying between them. CDR1 and CDR2 from the germline V gene are LGHNA and YSLEER. The CDR3 here is CASRPEEGVTEAFF. The CDR3 nucleotides are TGCGCCAGCAGGCCCGAGGAGGGAGTCACTGAAGCTTTCTTT.

The chain combines TRBV6-1 with TRBJ2-5; 8 bases are a match to TRBD1. With V trimmed by 4 bases and J by 2 bases, 6 bases remained unmatched. The V gene's germline CDR1 is MNHNS and CDR2 SASEGT. The CDR3 length is 15 residues. This CDR3 reads CASSGRGQGQETQYF. The CDR3 bases are TGTGCCAGCAGTGGCAGGGGGCAAGGGCAAGAGACCCAGTACTTC.

This clone occurred a few times. J is TRBJ2-1 and V is TRBV11-2; D is possibly TRBD2 (5 bases). CDR1 is SGHAT and CDR2 is FQNNGV in the germline V gene. The CDR3 extends over 16 amino acids. V shed 8 bases and J shed 1 base, with 18 bases lying between them. The DNA for the CDR3 is TGTGCCAGCCGTTCTTTCGGGATCTCATCCTACAATGAGCAGTTCTTC. It encodes CASRSFGISSYNEQFF.

J is TRBJ2-4 and V is TRBV6-1, with 8 bases identical to TRBD1. The junction had 8 bases not matched to a gene; V was cut back by 5 bases and J by 5 bases. This CDR3 region has 15 residues. Germline CDR1 MNHNS, CDR2 SASEGT. DNA of the CDR3: TGTGCCAGCAGTCGACAGGGGCTCTGGGAAAACATTCAGTACTTC. This translates into CASSRQGLWENIQYF.

The chain carries TRBV5-4 and TRBJ1-2, with 11 bases that match TRBD1. The V gene's germline CDR1 is SGHNT and CDR2 YYREEE (reference sequence). CDR3 length: 15 residues. J was trimmed by 3 bases and V by 5 bases; bases with no gene match: 6. DNA of the CDR3: TGTGCCAGCAGTTTTCCGGGACAGGGGGACTATGGCTACACCTTC. Residues: CASSFPGQGDYGYTF.

The V and J genes are TRBV5-1 and TRBJ2-5, with D maybe TRBD1 (6 bases). Germline CDR1 is SGHRS and CDR2 is YFSETQ. The V end was cut by 4 bases, the J end by 1 base, with 11 bases between. The CDR3 runs to 14 residues. The CDR3 loop reads CASSPGTLQETQYF. In DNA, the CDR3 is TGCGCCAGCAGCCCGGGGACACTCCAAGAGACCCAGTACTTC.

The chain carries TRBV15 and TRBJ1-1; 7 bases are shared with TRBD1. CDR3 length: 14 residues. Germline values: CDR1 LNHNV, CDR2 YYDKDF (reference sequence). The J segment lost 7 bases and the V segment lost 5 bases, leaving 10 bases of the junction unmatched. CDR3 protein: CATSSRDSAGEAFF. The CDR3 DNA follows: TGTGCCACCAGCTCCCGGGACAGCGCGGGTGAAGCTTTCTTT.